This TCR beta chain was sequenced for a study of beta chain features in type 1 diabetes. Whole-study results and caveats: The similarity of naive, central memory and Treg TCRB repertoires appeared greater among patients than among healthy donors. These data did not resolve whether HLA type affects TCRB rearrangement. Shorter TCRB CDR3s, moderately but significantly so, were found in Type 1 diabetes patients in all four CD4+ subsets. High TCR expression in some cells could lead to their over-representation in cDNA sequencing.

Investigators reverse transcribed all isolated RNA, so they sequenced expressed TCRB transcripts. Naive, central memory and regulatory T cell samples yielded around 3.3 million reads on average. Clones were sequenced by immunoSEQ multiplex PCR, and TCRdb holds only the in-frame ones, with some missing. The repertoire includes 130,000 or so clones, approximately 10% of them detected once, and 0.65% to 0.75% sits in the top ten. In germline, CDR1 is MNHEY, CDR2 SVGAGI. This CDR3 spans 14 amino acids. V was clipped by 5 bases and J by 1 base; unmatched bases: 3. A remark on this clone: The antigen remains undetermined.

The TCR was taken from a man aged 25 to 40 with type 1 diabetes. What was sequenced was central memory CD4+ T cells from blood. The chain recombines TRBV6-5 with TRBJ1-1; 8 bases map to TRBD1. The CDR3 here is CASSTQGGNTEAFF. The CDR3 nucleotides are TGTGCCAGCAGTACACAGGGGGGGAACACTGAAGCTTTCTTT.